Following are 20 T cell receptor beta chains from one sample sequenced in a study of vaccination and CD4 T cells after COVID-19. Treatment given: roughly nine-day PBMC culture with coronavirus spike peptide pools or control peptides (ViraFEST assay). Sequencing of the DNA from cultured CD4+ T cells was carried out with the Oncomine TCR Beta short-read assay. TCRdb passed the PCR reads through MiXCR, listing each CDR3 protein once. The data hold about 15,000 distinct CDR3 sequences, with approximately 42% observed a single time. No antigen is known for these receptors. The material sequenced was cultured CD4+ T cells from blood. All receptors come from a human donor with COVID-19.

CDR3 amino acids: CASTIDRLNQPQHF. In DNA form, the CDR3 reads TGTGCCAGCACGATAGACAGACTAAATCAGCCCCAGCATTTT. This chain connects TRBV12-3 or TRBV12-4 to TRBJ1-5; a weak D match, TRBD1 (5 bases). The length of the CDR3 is 14 residues. Trimming stripped 7 bases from V and 4 bases from J, with 14 bases between.

The rearrangement joins TRBV19 to TRBJ1-2, with unresolved D. With 4 bases removed from V and 0 bases from J, the gap between germline ends came to 6 bases. Germline V gene data show CDR1 as LNHDA and CDR2 as SQIVND (reference sequence). The CDR3 is 13 residues long. The CDR3 protein is CASSSQTNYGYTF. For the CDR3, the DNA is TGTGCCAGTAGTAGCCAGACTAACTATGGCTACACCTTC.

This clonotype was seen a single time. This chain uses TRBV11-2 with TRBJ1-1; 8 bases align to TRBD1. The CDR3 loop spans 14 amino acids. Germline V lookup: CDR1 SGHAT, CDR2 FQNNGV. After removal of 5 bases from V and 9 bases from J, the junction contained 11 bases not matched to a gene. The CDR3 loop is CASSVDREISKAFF. For the CDR3, the DNA is TGTGCCAGCAGCGTGGACAGGGAAATCTCTAAAGCTTTCTTT.

This clonotype is judged medium-sized (0.01 to 0.1%). The chain employs TRBV19 and TRBJ1-5; 9 bases are shared with TRBD1. The CDR3 covers 16 residues. Germline CDR1 LNHDA, CDR2 SQIVND (reference sequence). J was trimmed by 3 bases and V by 7 bases; bases with no gene match: 10. CDR3 region: CASTLMDRGTNQPQHF. The CDR3 DNA is TGTGCCAGTACCCTCATGGACAGGGGTACCAATCAGCCCCAGCATTTT.

This clonotype has a handful of counts. J is TRBJ1-2 and V is TRBV20-1; D might be TRBD1 (5 bases). CDR1 is DFQATT and CDR2 is SNEGSKA in the germline V gene (reference sequence). V shed 5 bases and J shed 4 bases, with 17 bases lying between them. The CDR3 length is 14 residues. The CDR3 protein is CSAAITGTGYGYTF. Here the CDR3 DNA reads TGCAGTGCTGCCATAACCGGGACCGGCTATGGCTACACCTTC.

The rearrangement uses TRBV7-2 and TRBJ2-1, with 7 bases identical to TRBD1. CDR1 is SGHTA and CDR2 is FQGNSA in the germline V gene. After removal of 3 bases from V and 7 bases from J, the junction contained 12 bases not matched to a gene. The CDR3 loop spans 16 amino acids. The CDR3, as DNA: TGTGCCAGCAGCTTTCCCCGGCGGGCAGGGGGTAATGAGCAGTTCTTC. Translation: CASSFPRRAGGNEQFF.

This clonotype has a handful of counts. This chain joins TRBV6-5 and TRBJ1-4, with a tentative D call TRBD1 (6 bases). Trimming took 2 bases from V and 7 from J, leaving 8 bases between them. Germline V gene data show CDR1 as MNHEY and CDR2 as SVGAGI. The CDR3 is made up of 13 amino acids. CDR3 in amino acids: CASSYMGAEKLFF. Here the CDR3 DNA reads TGTGCCAGCAGTTACATGGGGGCTGAAAAACTGTTTTTT.

The CDR3 nucleotides read TGTGCCAGCAGCCAGGGACAGTTTTATGGCTACACCTTC. This encodes CASSQGQFYGYTF. The chain has TRBV11-3 and TRBJ1-2, with 7 nucleotides matching TRBD1. V lost 5 bases, J lost 5 bases, and 5 bases stayed unmatched. CDR3 size: 13 residues. Looked up from germline, CDR1 is SGHNT and CDR2 is YENEEA. Based on the CDR3 plus reference TRBV11-3 and TRBJ1-2, the full variable domain is EAGVVQSPRYKIIEKKQPVAFWCNPISGHNTLYWYLQNLGQGPELLIRYENEEAVDDSQLPKDRFSAERLKGVDSTLKIQPAELGDSAVYLCASSQGQFYGYTFGSGTRLTVV.

J is TRBJ2-2 and V is TRBV20-1, with 11 bases fitting TRBD2. CDR3 length: 19 amino acids. V lost 1 base to trimming and J lost 1 base; unmatched junction nucleotides: 11. CDR1 is DFQATT and CDR2 is SNEGSKA in the germline V gene (reference sequence). DNA of the CDR3: TGCAGTGCTAGAGTGAAGGTAGCGGGGGGGCCGGGGAACACCGGGGAGCTGTTTTTT. It encodes CSARVKVAGGPGNTGELFF.

The chain is built from TRBV27 and TRBJ2-1, with D tentatively TRBD1 (5 bases). CDR3 length: 15 residues. Germline CDR1 MNHEY, CDR2 SMNVEV (reference sequence). Trimming took 5 bases from V and 0 from J, leaving 11 bases between them. CDR3 loop: CASSMRQLSYNEQFF. The DNA for the CDR3 is TGTGCCAGCAGTATGAGACAGCTCTCCTACAATGAGCAGTTCTTC.

In its sample, this clonotype was seen a few times. J is TRBJ1-3 and V is TRBV6-1; D is possibly TRBD1 (5 bases). The CDR3 covers 15 residues. V lost 7 bases and J lost 3, with 16 bases in between. Germline CDR1 is MNHNS and CDR2 is SASEGT. CDR3 DNA sequence: TGTGCCAGCATACCGACTGGGGGGAATGGAAACACCATATATTTT. It is translated as CASIPTGGNGNTIYF.

The chain uses TRBV20-1 and TRBJ2-6; a possible D gene is TRBD1 (6 bases). The CDR3 has 15 residues. Looked up from germline, CDR1 is DFQATT and CDR2 is SNEGSKA (reference sequence). V lost 3 bases and J lost 0, with 9 bases in between. DNA of the CDR3: TGCAGTGCTAGGGGCAGGGGCTCTGGGGCCAACGTCCTGACTTTC. This gives the protein CSARGRGSGANVLTF.

This chain connects TRBV2 to TRBJ1-2; D gene uncertain. Trimming cost V 4 bases and J 5 bases, with 8 bases left between them. Germline assignment: CDR1 SNHLY and CDR2 FYNNEI. The CDR3 has 12 amino acids. This CDR3 is CASSVEGYGYTF. The CDR3 region has the DNA TGTGCCAGCAGTGTAGAAGGGTATGGCTACACCTTC.

The chain has TRBV19 and TRBJ2-1, with D perhaps TRBD2 (5 bases). Germline V lookup: CDR1 LNHDA, CDR2 SQIVND (reference sequence). The CDR3 contains 16 residues. Trimming took 7 bases from V and 5 from J, leaving 21 bases between them. The DNA of the CDR3 is TGTGCCAGTACCGATGTTGGAGGTAGGGTGGACAATGAGCAGTTCTTC. Amino acid sequence: CASTDVGGRVDNEQFF. The full variable domain, completed using reference TRBV19 and TRBJ2-1, is DGGITQSPKYLFRKEGQNVTLSCEQNLNHDAMYWYRQDPGQGLRLIYYSQIVNDFQKGDIAEGYSVSREKKESFPLTVTSAQKNPTAFYLCASTDVGGRVDNEQFFGPGTRLTVL.

This rearrangement joins TRBV7-6 to TRBJ2-7, with a tentative D call TRBD2 (5 bases). CDR3 length equals 15 residues. Trimming took 5 bases from V and 4 from J, leaving 18 bases between them. CDR1 and CDR2 (germline): SGHVS, FNYEAQ. Written as DNA, the CDR3 is TGTGCCAGCAGCCCGAACTCCGGGGTTTCTTACGAGCAGTACTTC. Protein sequence: CASSPNSGVSYEQYF.

J is TRBJ2-6 and V is TRBV11-2; D possibly corresponds to TRBD2 (5 bases). Trimming shortened V by 7 bases and J by 1 base, and 8 bases separated the two germline ends. CDR1 and CDR2 from the germline V gene are SGHAT and FQNNGV. CDR3 size: 14 residues. CDR3 residues: CASNGLSGANVLTF. For the CDR3, the DNA is TGTGCCAGCAACGGACTGTCTGGGGCCAACGTCCTGACTTTC.

The V and J genes are TRBV5-1 and TRBJ1-3; tentatively, D is TRBD1 (6 bases). Germline loops: CDR1 SGHRS, CDR2 YFSETQ. The CDR3 is 14 residues long. V was clipped by 5 bases and J by 1 base, with 10 bases between them. CDR3 DNA sequence: TGCGCCAGCAGACCACAGGGTTCTGGAAACACCATATATTTT. Protein sequence: CASRPQGSGNTIYF.

The chain has TRBV7-8 and TRBJ2-7, with 10 positions matching TRBD2. CDR1 SGHVS and CDR2 FQNEAQ come from the germline V gene. CDR3 length equals 15 residues. The J segment lost 4 bases and the V segment lost 3 bases, leaving 6 bases of the junction unmatched. In nucleotides, the CDR3 is TGTGCCAGCAGCTTTAGTAGCGGGGGGCTGTACGAGCAGTACTTC. Its protein is CASSFSSGGLYEQYF.

A few counts support this clonotype. The V and J genes are TRBV5-1 and TRBJ1-2; 9 bases agree with TRBD1. The CDR3 is 14 amino acids. Germline loops: CDR1 SGHRS, CDR2 YFSETQ. The trim removed 3 bases at V and 8 bases at J, leaving 8 bases unmatched. CDR3 bases: TGCGCCAGCAGCTGGGGGGGACAGGGTAACGGCTACACCTTC. Its translation is CASSWGGQGNGYTF.

This clonotype appeared a few times. The chain combines TRBV25-1 with TRBJ1-1; 7 bases are shared with TRBD1. The germline V gene has CDR1 MGHDK and CDR2 SYGVNS. CDR3 length: 17 residues. Trimming at V came to 6 bases and at J to 3 bases, leaving 16 bases not matched to a gene. CDR3 coding DNA: TGTGCCAGCAGCGGTGGGTCGGCGACAGGGAGGTACACTGAAGCTTTCTTT. Amino acid sequence: CASSGGSATGRYTEAFF. The whole variable domain, filled in from reference TRBV25-1 and TRBJ1-1, reads EADIYQTPRYLVIGTGKKITLECSQTMGHDKMYWYQQDPGMELHLIHYSYGVNSTEKGDLSSESTVSRIRTEHFPLTLESARPSHTSQYLCASSGGSATGRYTEAFFGQGTRLTVV.